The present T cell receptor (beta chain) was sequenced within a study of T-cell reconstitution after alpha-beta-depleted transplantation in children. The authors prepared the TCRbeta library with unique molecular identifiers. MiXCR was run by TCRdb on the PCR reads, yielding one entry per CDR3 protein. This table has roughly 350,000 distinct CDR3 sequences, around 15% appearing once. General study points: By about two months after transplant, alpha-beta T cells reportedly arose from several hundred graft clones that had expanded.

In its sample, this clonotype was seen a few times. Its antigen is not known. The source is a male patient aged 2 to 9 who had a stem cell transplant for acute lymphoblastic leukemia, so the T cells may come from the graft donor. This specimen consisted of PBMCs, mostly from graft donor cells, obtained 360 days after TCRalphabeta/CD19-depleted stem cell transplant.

CDR3 loop: CASSPTGQGWLGETQYF. The CDR3 coding sequence is TGTGCCAGCAGCCCAACGGGACAGGGATGGCTTGGGGAGACCCAGTACTTC. The chain carries TRBV7-9 and TRBJ2-5, with TRBD1 matching over 9 bases. J lost 5 bases, V lost 5 bases, and 15 bases had no gene match. The germline V gene encodes CDR1 SEHNR and CDR2 FQNEAQ (reference sequence). The CDR3 totals 17 residues.